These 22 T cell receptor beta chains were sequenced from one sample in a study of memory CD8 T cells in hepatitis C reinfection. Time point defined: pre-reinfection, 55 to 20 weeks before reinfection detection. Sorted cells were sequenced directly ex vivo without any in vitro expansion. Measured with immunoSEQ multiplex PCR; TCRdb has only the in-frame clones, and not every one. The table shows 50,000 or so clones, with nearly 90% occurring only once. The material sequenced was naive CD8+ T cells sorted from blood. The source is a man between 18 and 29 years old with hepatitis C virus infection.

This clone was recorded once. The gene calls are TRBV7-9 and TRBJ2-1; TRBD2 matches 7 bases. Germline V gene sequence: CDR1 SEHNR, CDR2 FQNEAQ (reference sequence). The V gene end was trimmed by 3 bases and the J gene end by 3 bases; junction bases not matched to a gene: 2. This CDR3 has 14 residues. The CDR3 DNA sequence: TGTGCCAGCAGCTTCGCGGGGGACTACAATGAGCAGTTCTTC. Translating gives CASSFAGDYNEQFF.

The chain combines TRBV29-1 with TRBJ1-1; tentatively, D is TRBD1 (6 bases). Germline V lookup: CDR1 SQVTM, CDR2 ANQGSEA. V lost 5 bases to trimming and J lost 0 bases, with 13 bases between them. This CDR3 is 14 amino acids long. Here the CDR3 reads CSVPLGAMNTEAFF. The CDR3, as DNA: TGCAGCGTTCCCCTGGGGGCCATGAACACTGAAGCTTTCTTT.

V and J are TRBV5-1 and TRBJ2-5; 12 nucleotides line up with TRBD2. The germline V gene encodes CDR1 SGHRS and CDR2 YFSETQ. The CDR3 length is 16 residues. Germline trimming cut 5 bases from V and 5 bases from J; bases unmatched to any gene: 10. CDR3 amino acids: CASRTSGGPGVETQYF. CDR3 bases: TGCGCCAGCAGGACTAGCGGGGGTCCGGGGGTGGAGACCCAGTACTTC. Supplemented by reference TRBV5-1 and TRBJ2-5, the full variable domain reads KAGVTQTPRYLIKTRGQQVTLSCSPISGHRSVSWYQQTPGQGLQFLFEYFSETQRNKGNFPGRFSGRQFSNSRSEMNVSTLELGDSALYLCASRTSGGPGVETQYFGPGTRLLVL.

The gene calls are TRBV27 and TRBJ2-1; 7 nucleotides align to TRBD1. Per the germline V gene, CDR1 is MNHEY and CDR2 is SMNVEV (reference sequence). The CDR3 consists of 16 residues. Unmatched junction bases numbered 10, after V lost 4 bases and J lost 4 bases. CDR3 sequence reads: CASSWSEGGKYNEQFF. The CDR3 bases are TGTGCCAGCAGTTGGTCCGAAGGGGGCAAGTACAATGAGCAGTTCTTC.

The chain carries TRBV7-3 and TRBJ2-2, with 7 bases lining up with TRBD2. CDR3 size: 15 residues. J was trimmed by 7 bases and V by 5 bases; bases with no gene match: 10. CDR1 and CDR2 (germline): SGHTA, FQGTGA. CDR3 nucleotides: TGTGCCAGCAGCCCTCGGGTGGCGGGGGTCGGGGAGCTGTTTTTT. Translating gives CASSPRVAGVGELFF.

The CDR3, as DNA: TGTGCCAGCAGCGACAGCGGGACAGGGGGCCTAGGGGAGCAGTACTTC. As protein: CASSDSGTGGLGEQYF. This sequence joins TRBV7-9 and TRBJ2-7, with TRBD1 identical over 12 bases. Germline assignment: CDR1 SEHNR and CDR2 FQNEAQ (reference sequence). V dropped 5 bases and J dropped 7; count of bases not matched to a gene: 12. CDR3 length equals 16 residues.

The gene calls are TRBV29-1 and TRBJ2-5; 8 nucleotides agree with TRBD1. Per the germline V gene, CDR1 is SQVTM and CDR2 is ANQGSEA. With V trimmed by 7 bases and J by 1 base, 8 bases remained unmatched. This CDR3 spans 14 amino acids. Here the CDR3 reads CSGGTGEFQETQYF. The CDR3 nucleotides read TGCAGCGGCGGGACAGGAGAATTCCAAGAGACCCAGTACTTC.

CDR3 sequence: CASSYGTGYEQYV. The DNA for the CDR3 is TGTGCCAGCAGTTATGGCACGGGGTACGAGCAGTACGTC. The gene calls are TRBV6-5 and TRBJ2-7; TRBD2 is a possible D gene (5 bases). V lost 3 bases and J lost 4, with 10 bases in between. In germline, CDR1 is MNHEY, CDR2 SVGAGI. There are 13 residues in the CDR3.

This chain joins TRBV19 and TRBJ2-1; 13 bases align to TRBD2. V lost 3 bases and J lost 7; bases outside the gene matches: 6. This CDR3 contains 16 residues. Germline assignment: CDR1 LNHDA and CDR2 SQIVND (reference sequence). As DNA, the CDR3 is TGTGCCAGTAGTATGAGGACTAGCGGGAGATTTAATGAGCAGTTCTTC. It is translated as CASSMRTSGRFNEQFF.

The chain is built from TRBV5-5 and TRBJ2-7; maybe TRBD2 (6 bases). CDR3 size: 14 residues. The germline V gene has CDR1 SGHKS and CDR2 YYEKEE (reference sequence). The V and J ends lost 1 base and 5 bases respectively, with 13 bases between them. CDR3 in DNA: TGTGCCAGCAGCTTGTGGCAGGGAGGTCACGAGCAGTACGTC. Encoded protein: CASSLWQGGHEQYV.

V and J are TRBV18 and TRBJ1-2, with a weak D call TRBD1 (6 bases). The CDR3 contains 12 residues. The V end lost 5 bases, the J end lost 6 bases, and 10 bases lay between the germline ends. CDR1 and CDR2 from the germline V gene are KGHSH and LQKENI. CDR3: CASSGQGNGYTF. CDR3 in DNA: TGTGCCAGCTCAGGCCAGGGGAATGGCTACACCTTC.

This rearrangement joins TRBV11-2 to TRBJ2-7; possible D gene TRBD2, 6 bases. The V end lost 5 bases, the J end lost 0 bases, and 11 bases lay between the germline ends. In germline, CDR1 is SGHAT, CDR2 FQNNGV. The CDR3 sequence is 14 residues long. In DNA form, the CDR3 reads TGTGCCAGCAGCCGGGCGGGAAGCTCCTACGAGCAGTACGTC. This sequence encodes CASSRAGSSYEQYV.

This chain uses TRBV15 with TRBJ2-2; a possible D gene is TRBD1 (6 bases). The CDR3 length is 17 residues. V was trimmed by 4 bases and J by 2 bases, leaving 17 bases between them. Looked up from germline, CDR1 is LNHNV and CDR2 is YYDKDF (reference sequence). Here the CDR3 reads CATSTSVAGANTGELFF. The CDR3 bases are TGTGCCACCAGCACCTCCGTGGCAGGGGCCAACACCGGGGAGCTGTTTTTT.

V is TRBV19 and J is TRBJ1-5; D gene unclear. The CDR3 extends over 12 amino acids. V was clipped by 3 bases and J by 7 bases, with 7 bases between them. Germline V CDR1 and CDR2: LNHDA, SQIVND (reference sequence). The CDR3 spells CASSIPRQPQHF. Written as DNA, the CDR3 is TGTGCCAGTAGTATTCCCAGGCAGCCCCAGCATTTT. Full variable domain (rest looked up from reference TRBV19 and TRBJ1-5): DGGITQSPKYLFRKEGQNVTLSCEQNLNHDAMYWYRQDPGQGLRLIYYSQIVNDFQKGDIAEGYSVSREKKESFPLTVTSAQKNPTAFYLCASSIPRQPQHFGDGTRLSIL.

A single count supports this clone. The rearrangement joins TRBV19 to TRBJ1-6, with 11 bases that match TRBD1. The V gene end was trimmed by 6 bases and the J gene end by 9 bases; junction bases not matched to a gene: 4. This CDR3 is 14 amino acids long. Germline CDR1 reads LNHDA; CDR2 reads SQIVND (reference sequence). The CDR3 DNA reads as TGTGCCAGTAGCTCCGGGACAGGGGGTTCACCCCTCCACTTT. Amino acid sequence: CASSSGTGGSPLHF.

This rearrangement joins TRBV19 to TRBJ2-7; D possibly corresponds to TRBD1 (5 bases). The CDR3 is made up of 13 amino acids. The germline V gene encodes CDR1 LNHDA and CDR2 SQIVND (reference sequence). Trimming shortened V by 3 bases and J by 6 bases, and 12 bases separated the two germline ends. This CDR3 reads CASSMGLGSEQYF. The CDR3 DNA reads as TGTGCCAGTAGTATGGGGCTGGGCTCCGAGCAGTACTTC.

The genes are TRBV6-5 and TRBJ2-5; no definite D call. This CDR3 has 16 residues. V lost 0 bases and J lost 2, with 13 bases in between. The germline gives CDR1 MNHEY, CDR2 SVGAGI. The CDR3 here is CASSYSWHSSQETQYF. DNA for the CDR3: TGTGCCAGCAGTTACTCGTGGCACAGTAGTCAAGAGACCCAGTACTTC.

The CDR3, as DNA: TGTGCCAGCAGTGGACAGGGAGTTCTGGAGACCCAGTACTTC. Residues: CASSGQGVLETQYF. The chain links TRBV6-1 to TRBJ2-5, with TRBD1 matching over 7 bases. CDR1 and CDR2 from the germline V gene are MNHNS and SASEGT. The CDR3 is 14 amino acids. The V gene end was trimmed by 4 bases and the J gene end by 5 bases; junction bases not matched to a gene: 7.

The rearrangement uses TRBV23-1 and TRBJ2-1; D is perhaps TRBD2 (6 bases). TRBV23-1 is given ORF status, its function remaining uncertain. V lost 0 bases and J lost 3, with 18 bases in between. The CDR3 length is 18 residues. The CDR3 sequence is CASSQSGARPGGYNEQFF. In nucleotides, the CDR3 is TGCGCCAGCAGTCAATCTGGGGCCCGTCCCGGGGGCTACAATGAGCAGTTCTTC.

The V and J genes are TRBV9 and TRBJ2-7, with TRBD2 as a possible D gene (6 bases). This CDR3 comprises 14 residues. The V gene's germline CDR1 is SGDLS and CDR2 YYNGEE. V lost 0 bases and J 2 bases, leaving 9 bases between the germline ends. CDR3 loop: CASSVGGDTYEQYF. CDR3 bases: TGTGCCAGCAGCGTAGGGGGGGATACCTACGAGCAGTACTTC.

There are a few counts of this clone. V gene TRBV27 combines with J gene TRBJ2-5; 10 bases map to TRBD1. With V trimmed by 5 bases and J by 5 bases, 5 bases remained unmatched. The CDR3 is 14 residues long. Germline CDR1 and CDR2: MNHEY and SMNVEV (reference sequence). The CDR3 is CASSPTGGAETQYF. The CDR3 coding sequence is TGTGCCAGCAGTCCGACAGGGGGCGCGGAGACCCAGTACTTC.

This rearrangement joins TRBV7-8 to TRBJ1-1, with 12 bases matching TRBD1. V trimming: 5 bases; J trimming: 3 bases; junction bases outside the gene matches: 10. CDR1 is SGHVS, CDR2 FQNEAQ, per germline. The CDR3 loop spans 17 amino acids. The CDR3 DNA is TGTGCCAGCAGCCAAGGGACAGGGGGCGAGGAAGACACTGAAGCTTTCTTT. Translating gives CASSQGTGGEEDTEAFF.